This note documents a single T cell receptor beta chain sequence. No cognate antigen has been identified for it. The record has no base qualities; no much larger clone is one base away. Each sample was amplified as two independent genomic DNA replicates: around 0.47 ug for blood and roughly 1.5 ug for tumor or normal breast. Following the manufacturer's instructions, the ImmunoSeq Intro kit was used to carry out TCRB sequencing on genomic DNA. Multiplex PCR was run for 31 cycles using proprietary primers and spike-in control sequences for absolute quantification. Single-end 150-bp reads were used to sequence an 87-bp fragment spanning the CDR3 and the flanking V and J genes. Each lane of an Illumina MiSeq running version 3.0 chemistry carried seven multiplexed samples, with two replicates apiece. Regarding the original processing steps: Raw data were processed by the vendor's proprietary pipeline, with both replicates merged into one result per sample. To define clonotypes, the study grouped productive rearrangements that shared the V-gene family, CDR3 amino acid sequence and J-gene segment. To compute clonality, the normalized Shannon entropy (Pielou evenness) of TCRB abundances was subtracted from 1. To estimate T cell density, the total number of templates was divided by the number of input cells, which was inferred from the amount of DNA input. Recon, run with its default parameters, was used to estimate overall repertoire diversity and clonality. Clonotypes with over 0.1% abundance in tumor and at least 32-fold higher abundance in tumor than in normal breast were defined as tumor-enriched. Here the immuneACCESS table is served through TCRdb, limited to in-frame sequences with V and J called. Missing clones are a known gap in these copies; in checked studies unresolved V genes cover under half, and the rest lacks a known reason. V and J calls and clone size come straight from that table; D and trimming were deduced from the DNA. In this sample the table shows about 5,400 clones, 60% to 70% of which occur a single time. The ten largest clones add up to roughly 9.8% of the sample.

V was cut back by 4 bases and J by 4 bases, leaving a gap of 16 bases between them. The CDR1 and CDR2 encoded by the germline V gene (reference sequence) are SEHNR and FQNEAQ. The CDR3 spans 15 residues, from the cysteine through the phenylalanine. Only CDR3 DNA remains: 45 bases, in frame from the first base. The sample originates from a study of early stage breast cancer tumors listed by TCRdb under 2017. Concerning the study at large: Of the approximately 15 invasive breast tumors, about a dozen were found to be estrogen receptor-positive, progesterone receptor-positive and HER2-negative. Of the roughly 12 ER+/PR+/HER2- tumors, eight were classified as invasive ductal carcinomas and four as invasive lobular carcinomas. A read coverage of roughly 10-fold per sample was achieved on average. Across all samples, 2,700,000 or so templates representing 1 million or so unique clonotypes were detected. What the research found in general, with its limitations: Greater similarity was observed between blood and normal breast repertoires than between blood and tumor repertoires, and tumor was distinguished from normal in about 90% of the 16 patients when each tissue was compared with blood. Compared with adjacent normal breast tissue, tumors had higher clonality and around 2.7-fold greater T cell density. Enriched TCRB sequences shared across patients were found to be mostly commonly generated sequences that were unlikely to play an important role in the tumor microenvironment. Bulk genomic DNA sequencing of unsorted cells missed chain pairing and functional markers such as CD4, CD8 and FOXP3. Because the cohort was small, analysis by tumor subtype was not possible.

Dicing about 18-50 mg of tumor tissue typically produced more than 2.5 ug of DNA. The study profiled bulk TCR beta-chain repertoires in matched peripheral blood, tumor and adjacent normal breast tissue taken from approximately 15 patients with early-stage breast cancer. Following resection, visually identified tumor tissue was excised and transferred into prechilled RNAlater. Tumor tissue (about 19-50 mg) was diced and homogenized in RLTplus buffer with beta-mercaptoethanol and antifoaming agent using a TissueLyser II. Genomic DNA was extracted with the Qiagen AllPrep DNA/RNA Mini kit. Sequenced: breast tumor tissue. The chain is encoded by TRBV7-9 joined to TRBJ1-2; the D segment could be TRBD1, given 6 matching bases. The sequence was collected from a person between 60 and 70 years old with breast cancer. The CDR3 sequence is CASSYPTGAFYGYTF. The DNA sequence is given as TGTGCCAGCAGCTACCCGACAGGAGCTTTCTATGGCTACACCTTC.